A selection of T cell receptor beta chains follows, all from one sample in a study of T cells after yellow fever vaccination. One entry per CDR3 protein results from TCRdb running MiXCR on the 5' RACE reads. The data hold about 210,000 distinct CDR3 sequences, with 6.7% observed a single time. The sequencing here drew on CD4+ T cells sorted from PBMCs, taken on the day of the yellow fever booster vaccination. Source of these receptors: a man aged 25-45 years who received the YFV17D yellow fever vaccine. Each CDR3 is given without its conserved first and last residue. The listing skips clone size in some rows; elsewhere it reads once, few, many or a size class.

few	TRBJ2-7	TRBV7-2	ASSRSGEPNYEQY
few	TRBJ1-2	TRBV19	ASSIFDYGYT
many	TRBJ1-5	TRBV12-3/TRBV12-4	ASIAGTGYQPQH
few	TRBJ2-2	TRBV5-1	ASSLTITTGELF
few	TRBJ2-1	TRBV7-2	ASSLTGTPGNEQF
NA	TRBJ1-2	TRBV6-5	ASSLERRESGYT
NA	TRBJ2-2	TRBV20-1	SARVAGVSGELF
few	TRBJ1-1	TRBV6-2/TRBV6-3	ASIPGWAARAEAF
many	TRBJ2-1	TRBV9	ASSAGTNGIHEQF
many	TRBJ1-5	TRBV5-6	ASSLSGRRLDQPQH
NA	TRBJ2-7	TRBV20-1	SAPTQGRYEQY
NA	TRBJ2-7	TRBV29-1	SVPSEQY
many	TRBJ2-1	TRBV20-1	SARGQGSWGQF
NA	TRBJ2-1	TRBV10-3	AISGRSSYNEQF
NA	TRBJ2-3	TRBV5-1	ASSLASKRASTDTQY
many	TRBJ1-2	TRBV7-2	ASSLESGYT
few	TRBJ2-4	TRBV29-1	SGGEQGTGIQY
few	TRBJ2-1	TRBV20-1	SARDRETSGRNEQF
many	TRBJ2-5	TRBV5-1	ASTGTGGQETQY
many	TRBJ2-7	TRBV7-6	ASSLGPPGEQY
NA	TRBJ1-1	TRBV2	ASNLDSMNTEAF
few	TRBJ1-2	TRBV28	ASAKSAGGVGGYT
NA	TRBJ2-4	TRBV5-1	ASSLVGRGPDIQY
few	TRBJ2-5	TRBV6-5	ASSLTSGRVETQY
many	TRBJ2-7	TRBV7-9	ASSRTPGQPYEQY
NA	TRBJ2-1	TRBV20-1	SARVWSGSSGRALNEQF
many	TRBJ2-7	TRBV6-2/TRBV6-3	ASRIFGASTPYEQY
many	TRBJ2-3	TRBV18	ASSPPGLAGSTDTQY
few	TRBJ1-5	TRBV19	ASSLGRGSINQPQH
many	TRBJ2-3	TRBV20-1	SAPQGAADTQY
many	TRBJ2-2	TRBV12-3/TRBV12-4	ASSLGYFGPNTGELF
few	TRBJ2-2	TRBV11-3	ASSLTSPGELF
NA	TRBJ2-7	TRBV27	ASSPYSAPYEQY
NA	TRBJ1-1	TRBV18	ASSPPAGMNTEAF
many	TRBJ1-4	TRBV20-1	SAEQGVNEKLF
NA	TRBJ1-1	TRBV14	ASSTYPGTEAF
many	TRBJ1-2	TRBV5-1	ASSASGDNYGYT
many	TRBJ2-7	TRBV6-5	ASRPGTGSYEQY
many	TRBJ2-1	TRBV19	ASSIENREGEQF
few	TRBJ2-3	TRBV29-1	SVGLAGPDTQY
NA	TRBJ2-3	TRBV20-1	SAIREPRLAGGITDTQY
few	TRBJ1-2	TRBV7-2	ASSLGQDLGYT
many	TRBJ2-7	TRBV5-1	ASNPRVGDWDEQY
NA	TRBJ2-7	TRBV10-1	ASSSRRTGLVEQY
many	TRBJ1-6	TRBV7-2	ASSRDNPSSYNSPLH
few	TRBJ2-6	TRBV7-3	ASSPFLQGSGANVLT
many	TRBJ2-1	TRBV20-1	SHLQGADEQF
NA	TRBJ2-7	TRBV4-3	ASSQDLGRRYEQY
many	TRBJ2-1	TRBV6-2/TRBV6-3	ASSYEGGSLNEQF
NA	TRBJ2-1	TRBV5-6	ASSPQLAGGPGNEQF
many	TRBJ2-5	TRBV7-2	ASSLGLVETQY
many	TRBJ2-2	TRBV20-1	SARVNPNTGELF
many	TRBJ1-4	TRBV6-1	ASSQNQVEKLF
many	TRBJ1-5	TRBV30	AWSSTFNQPQH
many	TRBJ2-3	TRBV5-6	ASSPGTVSTDTQY
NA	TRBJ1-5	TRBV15	ATSIEYSLSGNQPQH
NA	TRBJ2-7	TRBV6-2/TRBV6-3	ASSYGQGPYEQY
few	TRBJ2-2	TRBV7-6	ASSSSSGGAAGELF
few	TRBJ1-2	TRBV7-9	ASSPSEGGYT
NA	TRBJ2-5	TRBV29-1	SVRSRGETQY